The 24 T cell receptor beta chains in this list originate from one sample, sequenced in a study of control samples from healthy donors and cancer patients. The repertoire was sequenced with immunoSEQ multiplex PCR; TCRdb's copy has only in-frame clones and lacks some. The profile shows about 74,000 clones, over 75% of them singletons. Sequences were obtained from blood. These receptors were collected from a woman in her fifties or sixties in good health.

Here the CDR3 DNA reads TGTGCCATCAGTGATCAGGGGGTTGCCACTGAAGCTTTCTTT. Its protein product is CAISDQGVATEAFF. The genes are TRBV10-3 and TRBJ1-1, with 7 bases lining up with TRBD1. The CDR3 is made up of 14 amino acids. The V segment lost 3 bases and the J segment 4 bases; nucleotides outside the gene matches: 5. Germline assignment: CDR1 ENHRY and CDR2 SYGVKD.

This CDR3 reads CASSLPPGLNEKLFF. The CDR3 DNA reads TGTGCCAGCAGCTTGCCACCCGGACTTAACGAAAAACTGTTTTTT. This chain connects TRBV5-6 to TRBJ1-4; no clear D. The CDR3 loop spans 15 amino acids. The V gene's germline CDR1 is SGHDT and CDR2 YYEEEE. V shed 1 base and J shed 8 bases, with 15 bases lying between them.

This chain links TRBV6-6 with TRBJ2-1; D may be TRBD1 or TRBD2 (5 bases each). The CDR3 runs to 11 residues. In germline, CDR1 is MNHNY, CDR2 SVGAGI (reference sequence). Trimming left V 6 bases short and J 9 bases short, with 9 bases between. Written as DNA, the CDR3 is TGTGCCAGCAGGAGGGGTGGTGAGCAGTTCTTC. This translates into CASRRGGEQFF.

This rearrangement joins TRBV2 to TRBJ2-4; possibly TRBD1 for D (6 bases). CDR1 and CDR2 (germline): SNHLY, FYNNEI. This CDR3 is built from 16 residues. V lost 4 bases and J lost 0, with 13 bases in between. The CDR3, as DNA: TGTGCCAGCAGTGGGACAGAGGGCCTAGCCAAAAACATTCAGTACTTC. This encodes CASSGTEGLAKNIQYF.

V is TRBV5-8 and J is TRBJ2-3; 13 nucleotides align to TRBD2. Germline-derived CDR1 and CDR2 are SGHTS and YDEGEE. V gave up 4 bases and J gave up 6 bases; unmatched junction bases: 5. The CDR3 is 15 residues long. The CDR3 sequence is CASSTSGGAYDTQYF. DNA for the CDR3: TGTGCCAGCAGCACTAGCGGGGGGGCCTATGATACGCAGTATTTT.

The genes are TRBV27 and TRBJ1-6; 9 nucleotides align to TRBD1. Germline V gene lookup returns CDR1 MNHEY and CDR2 SMNVEV (reference sequence). Trimming at V came to 6 bases and at J to 11 bases, leaving 11 bases not matched to a gene. The CDR3 is made up of 15 amino acids. This CDR3 is CASRDAGTGSTPLHF. The CDR3 bases are TGTGCCAGCAGAGACGCAGGGACAGGGTCAACACCCCTCCACTTT.

This chain joins TRBV29-1 and TRBJ1-1; D is undetermined. This CDR3 has 13 amino acids. V lost 4 bases and J 5 bases, leaving 14 bases between the germline ends. The germline V gene encodes CDR1 SQVTM and CDR2 ANQGSEA. The CDR3 sequence: CSVGVYSSTEAFF. CDR3 DNA sequence: TGCAGCGTTGGGGTCTATAGTTCGACTGAAGCTTTCTTT.

The rearrangement links TRBV5-1 to TRBJ1-1, with D hard to call. There are 13 residues in the CDR3. Germline loops: CDR1 SGHRS, CDR2 YFSETQ. Trimming left V 0 bases short and J 8 bases short, with 11 bases between. The CDR3 sequence: CASSLGTAEEAFF. For the CDR3, the DNA is TGCGCCAGCAGCTTGGGGACGGCGGAAGAAGCTTTCTTT.

The gene calls are TRBV10-1 and TRBJ2-1; TRBD1 might be the D (6 bases). This CDR3 has 15 amino acids. CDR1 is WNHNN, CDR2 SYGVQD, per germline (reference sequence). V dropped 5 bases and J dropped 0 bases, with 11 bases sitting between them. This chain's CDR3 is CASSPGVGSYNEQFF. Here the CDR3 DNA reads TGCGCCAGCAGTCCAGGGGTCGGCTCCTACAATGAGCAGTTCTTC.

This rearrangement joins TRBV5-1 to TRBJ1-2, with 7 bases aligning to TRBD1. After removal of 4 bases from V and 8 bases from J, the junction contained 2 bases not matched to a gene. Germline V gene data show CDR1 as SGHRS and CDR2 as YFSETQ. CDR3 length: 11 amino acids. In DNA, the CDR3 is TGCGCCAGCAGCCCAGGGGGGGGCTACACCTTC. This gives the protein CASSPGGGYTF.

The rearrangement joins TRBV19 to TRBJ1-6; no reliable D call. The germline gives CDR1 LNHDA, CDR2 SQIVND (reference sequence). The V and J ends lost 5 bases and 13 bases respectively, with 18 bases between them. The CDR3 is made up of 14 amino acids. The CDR3 region is CASSLAENVFPLHF. CDR3 nucleotides: TGTGCCAGTAGTCTCGCAGAAAACGTGTTCCCCCTCCACTTT.

V usage is TRBV6-6 and J usage is TRBJ1-2; D unclear. The CDR3 extends over 14 amino acids. Trimming stripped 0 bases from V and 6 bases from J, with 11 bases between. Per germline, CDR1 MNHNY and CDR2 SVGAGI (reference sequence). DNA for the CDR3: TGTGCCAGCAGTTACTCGGCTGCACCCCATGGCTACACCTTC. Its translation is CASSYSAAPHGYTF.

This chain connects TRBV29-1 to TRBJ1-5, with D uncertain. V lost 4 bases to trimming and J lost 1 base, with 8 bases between them. This CDR3 contains 13 residues. Germline V gene data show CDR1 as SQVTM and CDR2 as ANQGSEA. In DNA form, the CDR3 reads TGCAGCGTTGTGGTTGGAAGCAATCAGCCCCAGCATTTT. Translating gives CSVVVGSNQPQHF.

This chain uses TRBV7-9 with TRBJ1-5; D uncertain. CDR1 is SEHNR and CDR2 is FQNEAQ in the germline V gene (reference sequence). With 5 bases removed from V and 5 bases from J, the gap between germline ends came to 13 bases. The CDR3 runs to 14 residues. Here the CDR3 reads CASSPLTFDQPQHF. The CDR3 nucleotides read TGTGCCAGCAGCCCCCTGACGTTCGATCAGCCCCAGCATTTT. Together with reference TRBV7-9 and TRBJ1-5, the CDR3 gives the full variable domain: DTGVSQNPRHKITKRGQNVTFRCDPISEHNRLYWYRQTLGQGPEFLTYFQNEAQLEKSRLLSDRFSAERPKGSFSTLEIQRTEQGDSAMYLCASSPLTFDQPQHFGDGTRLSIL.

The chain couples TRBV2 to TRBJ1-6; D perhaps matches TRBD1 (6 bases). The CDR3 sequence is 16 residues long. Germline CDR1 and CDR2: SNHLY and FYNNEI. V dropped 7 bases and J dropped 6 bases, with 19 bases sitting between them. CDR3 in amino acids: CASTGEEGDRNSPLHF. CDR3 coding DNA: TGTGCCAGCACCGGAGAGGAGGGGGATCGTAATTCACCCCTCCACTTT. Looking up the rest from reference TRBV2 and TRBJ1-6 gives the full variable domain: EPEVTQTPSHQVTQMGQEVILRCVPISNHLYFYWYRQILGQKVEFLVSFYNNEISEKSEIFDDQFSVERPDGSNFTLKIRSTKLEDSAMYFCASTGEEGDRNSPLHFGNGTRLTVT.

The V call is TRBV6-6, the J call TRBJ2-7, with 7 positions matching TRBD1. CDR1 is MNHNY and CDR2 is SVGAGI in the germline V gene (reference sequence). This CDR3 contains 14 residues. Trimming at V came to 7 bases and at J to 1 base, leaving 7 bases not matched to a gene. The CDR3, as DNA: TGTGCCAGCATTACGACAGGGCCTTCCTACGAGCAGTACTTC. Encoded protein: CASITTGPSYEQYF.

The CDR3 nucleotides are TGTGCCAGCAGCCTTCGGACTAGCGGGGGCACCGGGGAGCTGTTTTTT. This codes for CASSLRTSGGTGELFF. The chain carries TRBV9 and TRBJ2-2; 13 bases are shared with TRBD2. Germline CDR1 SGDLS, CDR2 YYNGEE. V lost 4 bases and J lost 4; bases outside the gene matches: 4. The CDR3 totals 16 residues.

The chain joins TRBV19 to TRBJ2-7; D ambiguous. V lost 2 bases and J lost 10, with 15 bases in between. The CDR3 has 13 residues. Germline loops: CDR1 LNHDA, CDR2 SQIVND (reference sequence). The CDR3 sequence is CASSIPPPAEQYF. The CDR3 coding sequence is TGTGCCAGTAGTATACCGCCCCCGGCGGAACAGTACTTC.

This chain links TRBV3-1 (or the pseudogene TRBV3-2) with TRBJ2-1, with D maybe TRBD2 (6 bases). CDR3 length: 15 amino acids. Per the germline V gene, CDR1 is LGHDT and CDR2 is YNNKEL (reference sequence). The V and J ends lost 0 bases and 4 bases respectively, with 10 bases between them. CDR3 DNA sequence: TGTGCCAGCAGCCAAGACCGGGACTGGTACAATGAGCAGTTCTTC. Protein: CASSQDRDWYNEQFF.

V gene TRBV6-5 combines with J gene TRBJ1-2, with TRBD1 identical over 7 bases. This CDR3 has 14 amino acids. The germline V gene encodes CDR1 MNHEY and CDR2 SVGAGI. V dropped 10 bases and J dropped 0; count of bases not matched to a gene: 8. In DNA, the CDR3 is TGTGCCATCGATAAAAGGGGGCCTAACTATGGCTACACCTTC. Translating it yields CAIDKRGPNYGYTF.

This chain joins TRBV3-1 (or the pseudogene TRBV3-2) and TRBJ2-2; TRBD2 matches at 16 bases. Trimming took 4 bases from V and 7 from J; bases not matched to a gene: 6. The CDR3 runs 17 residues. Germline values: CDR1 LGHDT, CDR2 YNNKEL (reference sequence). CDR3 residues: CASSRGLAGGPSGELFF. For the CDR3, the DNA is TGTGCCAGCAGCCGGGGACTAGCGGGGGGGCCGAGCGGGGAGCTGTTTTTT.

The rearrangement links TRBV7-2 to TRBJ2-3, with D maybe TRBD2 (6 bases). The CDR3 extends over 14 amino acids. V shed 1 base and J shed 4 bases, with 9 bases lying between them. The germline gives CDR1 SGHTA, CDR2 FQGNSA. The CDR3 nucleotides are TGTGCCAGCAGCTTAGAACTAGCCCCAGATACGCAGTATTTT. Protein product: CASSLELAPDTQYF.

The chain carries TRBV29-1 and TRBJ1-2, with a possible D match to TRBD1 (6 bases). Between the trimmed V and J ends, which lost 6 bases and 6 bases, there was a span of 11 bases. The CDR3 is 11 residues long. Germline assignment: CDR1 SQVTM and CDR2 ANQGSEA. CDR3 nucleotides: TGCAGCGTCCAAGGGGGAAATGGCTACACCTTC. As protein: CSVQGGNGYTF.

This chain links TRBV3-1 (or the pseudogene TRBV3-2) with TRBJ1-2; 8 positions agree with TRBD1. CDR1 LGHDT and CDR2 YNNKEL come from the germline V gene (reference sequence). The CDR3 spans 16 residues. With V trimmed by 4 bases and J by 4 bases, 11 bases remained unmatched. CDR3 sequence: CASSPQGAGDTYGYTF. DNA for the CDR3: TGTGCCAGCAGCCCGCAGGGGGCCGGGGACACCTATGGCTACACCTTC.